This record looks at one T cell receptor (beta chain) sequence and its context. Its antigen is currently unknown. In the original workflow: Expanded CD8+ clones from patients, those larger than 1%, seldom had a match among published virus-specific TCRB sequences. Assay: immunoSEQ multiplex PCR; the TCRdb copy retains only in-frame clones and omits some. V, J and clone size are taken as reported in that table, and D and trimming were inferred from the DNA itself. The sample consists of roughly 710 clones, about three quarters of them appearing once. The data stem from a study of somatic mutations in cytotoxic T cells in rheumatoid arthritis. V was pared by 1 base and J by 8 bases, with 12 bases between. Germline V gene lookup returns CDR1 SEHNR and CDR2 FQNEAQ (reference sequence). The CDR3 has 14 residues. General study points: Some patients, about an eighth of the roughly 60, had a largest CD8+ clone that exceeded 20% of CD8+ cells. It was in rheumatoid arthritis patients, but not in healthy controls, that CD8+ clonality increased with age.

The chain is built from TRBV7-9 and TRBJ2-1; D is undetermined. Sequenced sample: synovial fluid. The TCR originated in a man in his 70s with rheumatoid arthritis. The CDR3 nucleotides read TGTGCCAGCAGCTTAGAACAGTATCAAGATGAGCAGTTCTTC. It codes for CASSLEQYQDEQFF.